The source of this TCR beta chain is a study of stem cell transplantation in POMP-related autoinflammatory disease. On the study more broadly: Impaired MHC class I-dependent CD8+ differentiation was hypothesized from defective thymoproteasomes. Findings and limits, study-wide: Patients with PRAID showed a restricted number of unique TRB V-J gene pairings.

With 0 bases removed from V and 7 bases from J, the gap between germline ends came to 16 bases. Germline CDR1 is SGHDT and CDR2 is YYEEEE. CDR3 length: 15 amino acids. PRAID featured immunodeficiency plus autoinflammation. Method: immunoSEQ multiplex PCR; TCRdb's copy keeps in-frame clones and lacks some. Of 68,000 or so clones listed, roughly 88% were seen once; the top ten hold more than 0.55%. About this clone: Antigen unknown.

The sequencing here drew on CD4+ T cells from PBMCs, taken after stem cell transplantation. The rearrangement joins TRBV5-6 to TRBJ1-2; TRBD1 might be the D (5 bases). The TCR comes from a human patient with POMP-related autoinflammation and immune dysregulation (PRAID). Some T cells may trace back to the graft donor. CDR3: CASSLDPLAGGGYTF. The DNA of the CDR3 is TGTGCCAGCAGCTTGGACCCACTCGCCGGGGGTGGCTACACCTTC. Looking up the rest from reference TRBV5-6 and TRBJ1-2 gives the full variable domain: DAGVTQSPTHLIKTRGQQVTLRCSPKSGHDTVSWYQQALGQGPQFIFQYYEEEERQRGNFPDRFSGHQFPNYSSELNVNALLLGDSALYLCASSLDPLAGGGYTFGSGTRLTVV.